The clone carrying this T cell receptor (beta chain) appeared many times. The germline CDR1 and CDR2 sequences are DFQATT and SNEGSKA (reference sequence). V lost 4 bases and J lost 0, with 13 bases in between. The CDR3 runs to 15 residues. These data belong to a study of T cells in Graves' hyperthyroidism and ophthalmopathy. From RNA transcripts, TCR beta CDR3 regions were amplified. The HTBI primer set served for first-round RT-PCR of the TCR CDR3. TCRdb analysed the multiplex PCR reads with MiXCR anew, one entry per CDR3 protein. The sample yields 600,000 to 700,000 distinct CDR3 sequences, 40% to 55% seen once.

The source is an adult man with Graves' disease, either hyperthyroidism or ophthalmopathy (not recorded which). The sequencing sample was made of peripheral blood or thyroid tissue (not recorded which). The gene calls are TRBV20-1 and TRBJ1-3; no clear D. The CDR3 is CSAIPQESSGNTIYF. In nucleotides, the CDR3 is TGCAGTGCTATTCCTCAGGAGAGCTCTGGAAACACCATATATTTT.